The 27 T cell receptor beta chains listed next were all sequenced from one sample in a study of CXCR3-negative and CXCR3-positive naive CD8 T cells. Whole-study results and caveats: Hydrophobicity was higher for TRB CDR3s found in CXCR3-positive naive cells than in CXCR3-negative naive cells.

UMI-labeled TRB cDNA libraries were prepared by 5' RACE. TCRdb reanalyzed the 5' RACE reads, giving one entry per CDR3 protein sequence and no DNA. The sample's table shows about 98,000 distinct CDR3 sequences. No antigens are known for them. The sequenced material came from naive CXCR3+ CD8+ T cells from blood. Subset specified: CD45RO-CCR7+CD27+CD95- naive CD8+ T cells expressing CXCR3 (TNR3+). The receptors originated from a human donor in good health. Some clones in this sample may be carry-over from other donors' samples.

The CDR3 here is CASSFLGGPDTQYF. This rearrangement joins TRBV28 to TRBJ2-3; the TRBD1 assignment by TCRdb is unverifiable without DNA. The CDR3 contains 14 residues. The V gene's germline CDR1 is MDHEN and CDR2 SYDVKM.

The chain has TRBV2 and TRBJ2-3; the D call from TCRdb, TRBD2, cannot be confirmed without DNA. The CDR3 length is 16 residues. CDR1 SNHLY and CDR2 FYNNEI come from the germline V gene. The CDR3 loop is CASSEPAAAYTDTQYF.

The chain uses TRBV6-2 or TRBV6-3 and TRBJ2-1. The CDR3 spans 15 residues. The germline gives CDR1 MNHEY, CDR2 SVGEGT. The CDR3 is CASRELGSSYNEQFF.

The V and J genes are TRBV6-5 and TRBJ2-5. The germline V gene encodes CDR1 MNHEY and CDR2 SVGAGI. This CDR3 contains 14 residues. The CDR3 spells CASTSTPEQETQYF.

J is TRBJ1-5 and V is TRBV28. Germline CDR1 MDHEN, CDR2 SYDVKM. The CDR3 totals 15 residues. The CDR3 loop reads CASKGGQSSNQPQHF.

The V and J genes are TRBV28 and TRBJ1-2; TCRdb picks TRBD1, but there is no DNA to check that call. CDR3 length: 14 amino acids. Germline V gene lookup returns CDR1 MDHEN and CDR2 SYDVKM. CDR3: CASSPSGTNYGYTF.

The genes are TRBV12-3 or TRBV12-4 and TRBJ2-2; TCRdb names TRBD1, which stays unverified in the absence of DNA. CDR3 length: 15 residues. The CDR3 protein is CASSFGTENTGELFF.

The chain uses TRBV6-6 and TRBJ1-6; TCRdb's D call of TRBD1 is untestable without DNA. CDR1 MNHNY and CDR2 SVGAGI come from the germline V gene (reference sequence). CDR3 length: 14 residues. The CDR3 sequence is CASSRTGGVSPLHF.

The V gene is TRBV7-8, the J gene TRBJ1-5. Germline CDR1 SGHVS, CDR2 FQNEAQ. The CDR3 has 17 amino acids. The CDR3 protein is CASSSHSGGDGNQPQHF.

This chain joins TRBV21-1 and TRBJ1-2; TCRdb designates TRBD1, a call that cannot be tested without DNA. TRBV21-1 is described as a pseudogene. The CDR3 has 14 amino acids. CDR3 region: CASSTKTGYYGYTF.

CDR3 sequence: CASSFPGTPNEQFF. The chain uses TRBV12-3 or TRBV12-4 and TRBJ2-1; without DNA, the TCRdb call of TRBD1 cannot be checked. CDR3 length: 14 residues.

The chain uses TRBV14 and TRBJ2-5; checking the TCRdb D call of TRBD2 is not possible without DNA. CDR1 and CDR2 from the germline V gene are SGHDN and FVKESK. The length of the CDR3 is 15 residues. The CDR3: CASSQDGLEEETQYF.

The chain carries TRBV2 and TRBJ2-7; lacking DNA, the TRBD1 call made by TCRdb goes unchecked. The length of the CDR3 is 12 residues. Germline assignment: CDR1 SNHLY and CDR2 FYNNEI. The CDR3 is CAIRDRSYEQYF.

The chain has TRBV6-5 and TRBJ2-5. Germline CDR1 and CDR2: MNHEY and SVGAGI. The CDR3 is made up of 14 amino acids. This CDR3 reads CASSQNILSETQYF.

The chain is built from TRBV5-6 and TRBJ2-2; TCRdb returns TRBD2, unconfirmable since there is no DNA. Germline V gene lookup returns CDR1 SGHDT and CDR2 YYEEEE. This CDR3 has 15 residues. This chain's CDR3 is CASSNRGGWSGELFF.

The J gene is TRBJ2-5, the V gene TRBV5-1; absent DNA, TCRdb's TRBD1 call cannot be checked. This CDR3 is 18 amino acids long. The V gene's germline CDR1 is SGHRS and CDR2 YFSETQ. CDR3 sequence reads: CASSWSLWVPQGEETQYF.

The chain combines TRBV29-1 with TRBJ1-2. The CDR3 has 13 amino acids. In germline, CDR1 is SQVTM, CDR2 ANQGSEA. CDR3 sequence reads: CSVRTENTYGYTF.

The chain is built from TRBV28 and TRBJ2-1; the D call of TRBD1 rests on TCRdb alone, since no DNA is present to check it. Germline values: CDR1 MDHEN, CDR2 SYDVKM. The CDR3 totals 15 residues. CDR3 region: CASSRQGDHGNEQFF.

This chain joins TRBV5-1 and TRBJ2-3. Germline lookup yields CDR1 SGHRS and CDR2 YFSETQ. CDR3 size: 13 residues. The CDR3 reads CASIPSNTDTQYF.

The CDR3: CASSFGQAGGYTF. This sequence joins TRBV12-3 or TRBV12-4 and TRBJ1-2; the TRBD1 assignment by TCRdb is unverifiable without DNA. CDR3 length: 13 residues.

The chain links TRBV4-1 to TRBJ2-5; TCRdb's D call of TRBD2 is untestable without DNA. The CDR3 is made up of 18 amino acids. Germline CDR1 is MGHRA and CDR2 is YSYEKL. The CDR3: CASSPGLAGEAAWETQYF.

The chain recombines TRBV28 with TRBJ2-7; the D call of TRBD1 rests on TCRdb alone, since no DNA is present to check it. CDR3 length: 14 amino acids. Per germline, CDR1 MDHEN and CDR2 SYDVKM. The CDR3 protein is CASSVRGASYEQYF.

The chain is built from TRBV29-1 and TRBJ1-3; the D call from TCRdb, TRBD1, cannot be confirmed without DNA. Germline CDR1 is SQVTM and CDR2 is ANQGSEA. This CDR3 comprises 15 residues. The CDR3 sequence: CSVEGTAWSGNTIYF. The whole variable domain, filled in from reference TRBV29-1 and TRBJ1-3, reads SAVISQKPSRDICQRGTSLTIQCQVDSQVTMMFWYRQQPGQSLTLIATANQGSEATYESGFVIDKFPISRPNLTFSTLTVSNMSPEDSSIYLCSVEGTAWSGNTIYFGEGSWLTVV.

This sequence joins TRBV28 and TRBJ1-1; TCRdb outputs TRBD1, but without DNA this stays unchecked. The CDR3 is 15 residues long. Looked up from germline, CDR1 is MDHEN and CDR2 is SYDVKM. The CDR3 is CASRDLQDLNTEAFF.

V and J are TRBV20-1 and TRBJ1-5. The CDR3 contains 13 residues. Germline-derived CDR1 and CDR2 are DFQATT and SNEGSKA (reference sequence). CDR3 region: CSAEGSWNQPQHF.

The V call is TRBV6-1, the J call TRBJ2-7; TCRdb calls TRBD1, which cannot be checked without DNA. The germline CDR1 and CDR2 sequences are MNHNS and SASEGT. This CDR3 region has 17 residues. CDR3 sequence reads: CASSEDRAGRGSYEQYF.

The chain links TRBV5-1 to TRBJ2-3; TCRdb names TRBD2, which stays unverified in the absence of DNA. The CDR3 has 15 residues. Germline CDR1 reads SGHRS; CDR2 reads YFSETQ. CDR3 sequence: CASSIPSDPTDTQYF.